A single sample gave rise to the 17 T cell receptor beta chains below, sequenced in a study of blood T cells in healthy people across ages. Together with a sample-barcoded 5' primer, a J-beta primer mix was included in a second PCR lasting about 6 to 11 cycles. Each CDR3 protein gets one entry after TCRdb re-called the 5' RACE reads with MiXCR. The sample includes over a million distinct CDR3 sequences, roughly 64% of them seen just once. The sequencing sample was made of blood. These receptors all come from a man aged 18 to 30 in good health.

This sequence joins TRBV5-1 and TRBJ2-1, with 8 bases that match TRBD2. V shed 2 bases and J 5 bases; nucleotides not matched to a gene: 9. Per germline, CDR1 SGHRS and CDR2 YFSETQ. The CDR3 has 16 amino acids. The CDR3 is CASSLQYQRGNNEQFF. The CDR3 DNA sequence: TGCGCCAGCAGCTTACAGTACCAGCGGGGGAACAATGAGCAGTTCTTC.

In this sample, this clonotype turned up a few times. The V call is TRBV7-2, the J call TRBJ2-7, with D possibly TRBD2 on 6 matching bases. Trimming removed 5 bases from V and 4 bases from J, with 15 bases in between. Germline-derived CDR1 and CDR2 are SGHTA and FQGNSA. CDR3 length: 14 residues. The CDR3 sequence: CASSPPGLFYEQYF. The CDR3 DNA reads as TGTGCCAGCAGCCCTCCGGGACTGTTTTACGAGCAGTACTTC.

The rearrangement uses TRBV7-2 and TRBJ2-2; no reliable D call. The germline V and J ends were trimmed by 2 bases and 4 bases, with 8 bases remaining between them. CDR1 is SGHTA, CDR2 FQGNSA, per germline. The CDR3 is 14 amino acids. The CDR3 nucleotides are TGTGCCAGCAGCTTACAAAGGAGCACCGGGGAGCTGTTTTTT. It is translated as CASSLQRSTGELFF.

The chain links TRBV7-8 to TRBJ2-3, with D perhaps TRBD1 or TRBD2 (5 bases each). The CDR3 contains 14 residues. Trimming cost V 5 bases and J 2 bases, with 11 bases left between them. CDR1 SGHVS and CDR2 FQNEAQ come from the germline V gene. The CDR3 coding sequence is TGTGCCAGCAGCCCGGGACCTCTCACAGATACGCAGTATTTT. This codes for CASSPGPLTDTQYF.

The chain is built from TRBV2 and TRBJ2-7; TRBD2 is a possible D gene (6 bases). CDR1 and CDR2 from the germline V gene are SNHLY and FYNNEI. The CDR3 totals 14 residues. V lost 4 bases and J 6 bases, leaving 16 bases between the germline ends. CDR3 loop: CASSGETRTGEQYF. CDR3 nucleotide sequence: TGTGCCAGCAGTGGGGAGACTAGAACAGGCGAGCAGTACTTC.

The chain links TRBV29-1 to TRBJ2-3; the D is unclear. Trimming cost V 8 bases and J 1 base, with 13 bases left between them. Germline V CDR1 and CDR2: SQVTM, ANQGSEA. This CDR3 contains 13 residues. The CDR3: CSTEAAGTDTQYF. DNA for the CDR3: TGCAGCACTGAGGCTGCTGGCACAGATACGCAGTATTTT.

The rearrangement uses TRBV4-3 and TRBJ1-1; D remains ambiguous. Looked up from germline, CDR1 is LGHNA and CDR2 is YSLEER. The CDR3 contains 15 residues. V was pared by 4 bases and J by 1 base, with 13 bases between. DNA of the CDR3: TGCGCCAGCAGCCGTGTAGGACGGTCGAACACTGAAGCTTTCTTT. Its protein product is CASSRVGRSNTEAFF.

J is TRBJ2-5 and V is TRBV11-2; D assignment may be TRBD1 or TRBD2 (6 bases each). The closer fit of TRBJ2-7 to the DNA end suggests the J call may be wrong. CDR1 and CDR2 (germline): SGHAT, FQNNGV. The CDR3 spans 12 residues. The CDR3 nucleotides are TGTGCCAGTAAGGACGGGGGCCACGAGCAGTACTTC. Translating gives CASKDGGHEQYF.

This clonotype has a handful of counts. The V and J genes are TRBV2 and TRBJ2-1; 12 bases agree with TRBD2. Unmatched junction bases numbered 9, after V lost 3 bases and J lost 3 bases. Germline V CDR1 and CDR2: SNHLY, FYNNEI. CDR3 length: 18 residues. This CDR3 is CASSDPAASGRDYNEQFF. In DNA, the CDR3 is TGTGCCAGCAGTGATCCAGCAGCTAGCGGGAGGGACTACAATGAGCAGTTCTTC.

This chain links TRBV6-5 with TRBJ1-2, with 7 bases matching TRBD1. In germline, CDR1 is MNHEY, CDR2 SVGAGI. V shed 0 bases and J 4 bases; nucleotides not matched to a gene: 11. This CDR3 has 17 residues. The CDR3 region is CASSYSLGDSDAYGYTF. CDR3 sequence (DNA): TGTGCCAGCAGTTACTCGTTGGGGGACAGCGATGCCTATGGCTACACCTTC.

In this sample, this clonotype turned up once. The chain links TRBV2 to TRBJ2-2; D might be TRBD1 (5 bases). CDR3 size: 16 residues. Trimming stripped 2 bases from V and 1 base from J, with 11 bases between. Germline CDR1 is SNHLY and CDR2 is FYNNEI. The CDR3 DNA is TGTGCCAGCAGTGAATATATGGGGCTGAACACCGGGGAGCTGTTTTTT. It specifies CASSEYMGLNTGELFF.

The rearrangement uses TRBV4-1 and TRBJ2-1; D not resolved. The germline V and J ends were trimmed by 0 bases and 8 bases, with 5 bases remaining between them. Germline CDR1 MGHRA, CDR2 YSYEKL. The CDR3 contains 12 residues. CDR3 sequence (DNA): TGCGCCAGCAGCCAAGATAGCCATGAGCAGTTCTTC. Its protein product is CASSQDSHEQFF.

As concerns this clonotype: At one end the junction does not follow the germline gene, possibly because of a read error. The CDR3 protein is CSSSYRTSSDEQYF. CDR3 sequence (DNA): TGTTCCAGCAGTTACCGGACGAGCTCCGACGAGCAGTACTTC. V usage is TRBV6-2 or TRBV6-3 and J usage is TRBJ2-7; D unclear. CDR1 is MNHEY and CDR2 is SVGEGT in the germline V gene. The CDR3 covers 14 residues.

This chain links TRBV5-1 with TRBJ1-5; TRBD1 aligns across 9 bases. The trim removed 0 bases at V and 5 bases at J, leaving 3 bases unmatched. Germline assignment: CDR1 SGHRS and CDR2 YFSETQ. The CDR3 totals 15 residues. DNA for the CDR3: TGCGCCAGCAGCTTGGAGGGGACAGGGTATCAGCCCCAGCATTTT. It is translated as CASSLEGTGYQPQHF.

This clonotype was counted a few times. CDR3 loop: CSVEDLDTEQYF. CDR3 sequence (DNA): TGCAGCGTTGAAGATCTCGACACCGAGCAGTACTTC. The chain uses TRBV29-1 and TRBJ2-5; D is uncertain. The last part of the DNA fits TRBJ2-7 better; the J call may be wrong. The CDR3 is 12 amino acids. From germline, CDR1 is SQVTM and CDR2 ANQGSEA.

The chain uses TRBV14 and TRBJ2-3; 7 bases match TRBD2. V lost 1 base and J lost 2; bases outside the gene matches: 15. In germline, CDR1 is SGHDN, CDR2 FVKESK. The CDR3 has 19 residues. The CDR3 region has the DNA TGTGCCAGCAGCCAAGTGGTGGTCTTCAACGGGGGGTTCACAGATACGCAGTATTTT. This translates into CASSQVVVFNGGFTDTQYF.

Remarks on this clonotype: A much larger clone differs from this one at a single base, so this may be a read error. The CDR3 sequence is CSARRDFYEQYF. The CDR3 bases are TGCAGTGCTAGACGGGACTTCTACGAGCAGTACTTC. The rearrangement uses TRBV20-1 and TRBJ2-7, with D maybe TRBD2 (6 bases). The V gene's germline CDR1 is DFQATT and CDR2 SNEGSKA (reference sequence). The CDR3 spans 12 residues. V dropped 2 bases and J dropped 3 bases, with 8 bases sitting between them.